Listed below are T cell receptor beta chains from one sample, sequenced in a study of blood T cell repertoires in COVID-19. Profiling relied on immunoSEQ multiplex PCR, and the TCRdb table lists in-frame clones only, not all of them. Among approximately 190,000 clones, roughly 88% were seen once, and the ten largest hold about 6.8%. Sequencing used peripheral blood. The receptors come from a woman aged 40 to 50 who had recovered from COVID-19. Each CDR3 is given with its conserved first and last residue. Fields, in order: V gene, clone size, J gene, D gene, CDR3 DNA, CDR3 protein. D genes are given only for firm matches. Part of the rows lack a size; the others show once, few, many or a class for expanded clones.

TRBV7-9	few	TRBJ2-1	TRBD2	TGTGCCAGCAGCCCCTTTTTTCCTAGCGGGAGTTCGAACAATGAGCAGTTCTTC	CASSPFFPSGSSNNEQFF
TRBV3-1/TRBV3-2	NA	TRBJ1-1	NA	TGTGCCAGCAGCCAAGACGACCAGGGCTTTGAAGCTTTCTTT	CASSQDDQGFEAFF
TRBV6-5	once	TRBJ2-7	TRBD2	TGTGCCAGCAGGGTAGCGGGGGATTCCTACGAGCAGTACTTC	CASRVAGDSYEQYF
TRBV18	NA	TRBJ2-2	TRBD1	TGTGCCAGCTCACTTTTCCCAGGGGGCCAAAGGACAACCGATTTAACCGGGGAGCTGTTTTTT	CASSLFPGGQRTTDLTGELFF
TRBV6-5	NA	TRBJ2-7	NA	TGTGCCAGCAGTAAAACAGGGAACGAGCAGTACTTC	CASSKTGNEQYF
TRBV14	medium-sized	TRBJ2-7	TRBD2	TGTGCCAGCAGATATAGCGGGAGAGTCTACGAGCAGTACTTC	CASRYSGRVYEQYF
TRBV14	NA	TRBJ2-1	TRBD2	TGTGCCAGCAGCCAGGGGGTAGCGGGAGCACCAGGCTCCTACAATGAGCAGTTCTTC	CASSQGVAGAPGSYNEQFF
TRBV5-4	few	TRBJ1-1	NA	TGTGCCAGCAGCCCTGGGAGCGGTGGGATGAACACTGAAGCTTTCTTT	CASSPGSGGMNTEAFF
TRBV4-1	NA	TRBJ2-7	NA	TGCGCCAGCAGCCAAATTGGACTTCAATACGAGCAGTACTTC	CASSQIGLQYEQYF
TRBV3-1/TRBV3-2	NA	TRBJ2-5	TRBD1	TGTGCCAGCAGCCAAGGGCTAGGGCAGGGGGAAGAGACCCAGTACTTC	CASSQGLGQGEETQYF
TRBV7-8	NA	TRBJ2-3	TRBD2	TGTGCCAGCAGCATTCGACCCGGGAGGGCAGATACGCAGTATTTT	CASSIRPGRADTQYF
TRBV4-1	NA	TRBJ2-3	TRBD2	TGCGCCAGCAGCCAACCGGGACTAGCGGTTGATACGCAGTATTTT	CASSQPGLAVDTQYF
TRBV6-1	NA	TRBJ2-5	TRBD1	TGTGCCAGCAGTGAAGCCACGACAGGGGACGAGACCCAGTACTTC	CASSEATTGDETQYF
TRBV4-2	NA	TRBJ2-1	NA	TGTGCCAGCAGCCAGTCCGGGACTCCAACCTACAATGAGCAGTTCTTC	CASSQSGTPTYNEQFF
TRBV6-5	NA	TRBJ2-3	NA	TGTGCCAGCAGCCGATCGGGAGCTAGCACAGATACGCAGTATTTT	CASSRSGASTDTQYF
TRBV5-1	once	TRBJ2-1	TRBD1	TGCGCCAGCCAGGTTGGGGGACAGGGTTACAATGAGCAGTTCTTC	CASQVGGQGYNEQFF
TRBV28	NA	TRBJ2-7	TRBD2	TGTGCCACCTCAGGGGCTAGCGGGAATGGGCCCGGCTACGAGCAGTACTTC	CATSGASGNGPGYEQYF
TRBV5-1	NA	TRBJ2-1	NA	TGCGCCAGCAGCTTGGCAGACAACGCTTACAATGAGCAGTTCTTC	CASSLADNAYNEQFF
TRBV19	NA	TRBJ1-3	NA	TGTGCCAGTAGTATTGGTTGGCACACCATATATTTT	CASSIGWHTIYF
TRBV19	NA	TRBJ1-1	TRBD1	TGTGCCAGTAGTATAGATCCCGGGACAGGGGTGAACACTGAAGCTTTCTTT	CASSIDPGTGVNTEAFF
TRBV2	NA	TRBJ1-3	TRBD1	TGTGCCAGCAGTGAGGGGACAGGGAACTCTGGAAACACCATATATTTT	CASSEGTGNSGNTIYF
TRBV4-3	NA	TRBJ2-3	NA	TGCGCCAGCAGCCAAGATCGACTCGCCAGCACAGATACGCAGTATTTT	CASSQDRLASTDTQYF
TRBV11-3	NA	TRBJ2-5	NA	TGTGCCAGCAGCTTAGACCTGGACAGCCAAGAGACCCAGTACTTC	CASSLDLDSQETQYF
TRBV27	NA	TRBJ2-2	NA	TGTGCCAGCAGTTCGGGGTACGTCACCGGGGAGCTGTTTTTT	CASSSGYVTGELFF
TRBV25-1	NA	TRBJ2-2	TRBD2	TGTGCCAGCAGTGATTTCCGGGGGGCCGGGGAGCTGTTTTTT	CASSDFRGAGELFF
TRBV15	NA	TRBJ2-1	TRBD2	TGTGCCACCAGCAGAGGGGCGGGAGCATCCTACAATGAGCAGTTCTTC	CATSRGAGASYNEQFF
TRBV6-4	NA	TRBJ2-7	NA	TGTGCCAGCAGACCCGAGGGGCAGTACTTC	CASRPEGQYF
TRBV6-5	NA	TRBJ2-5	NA	TGTGCCAGTTCCCGGGATTTACAGCCCCAGTACTTC	CASSRDLQPQYF
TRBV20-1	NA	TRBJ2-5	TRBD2	TGCAGTGCTAGTCACCAAGCGGGAAAAGAGACCCAGTACTTC	CSASHQAGKETQYF
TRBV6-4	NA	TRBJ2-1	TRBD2	TGTGCCAGCAGTGTGGGACTAGCGGGAGGGCATGAGCAGTTCTTC	CASSVGLAGGHEQFF
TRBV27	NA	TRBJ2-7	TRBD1	TGTGCCAGCAGTTTATCGGCGACAGGGGAGAAATCCTACGAGCAGTACTTC	CASSLSATGEKSYEQYF
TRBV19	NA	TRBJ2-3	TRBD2	TGTGCCAGTAGTATGCGAGTTGCGGGAGTCCTATTCGTAGATACGCAGTATTTT	CASSMRVAGVLFVDTQYF
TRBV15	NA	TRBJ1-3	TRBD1	TGTGCCACCAGCATCAGGGGACAGGGGACGGGAAACACCATATATTTT	CATSIRGQGTGNTIYF
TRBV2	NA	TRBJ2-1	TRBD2	TGTGCCAGCAGTGCCCTAGCGGGTAAGAATGAGCAGTTCTTC	CASSALAGKNEQFF
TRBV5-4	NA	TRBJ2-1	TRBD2	TGTGCCTTTGGCGGGCTAGCGGGAGGCAGTTACAATGAGCAGTTCTTC	CAFGGLAGGSYNEQFF
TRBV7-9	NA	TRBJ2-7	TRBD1	TGTGCCAGCAGCTTAGAACAGGGGGGAATCTACGAGCAGTACTTC	CASSLEQGGIYEQYF
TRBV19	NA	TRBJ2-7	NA	TGTGCCAGTAGTTTCCGGAACGCGGTCGAGCAGTACTTC	CASSFRNAVEQYF
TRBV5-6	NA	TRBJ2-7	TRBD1	TGTGCCAGCAGCACACAAACAGGGGACGAGCAGTACTTC	CASSTQTGDEQYF
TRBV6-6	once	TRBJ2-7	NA	TGTGCCAGCCGCTGGCGAGCGGAGACTTACGAGCAGTACTTC	CASRWRAETYEQYF
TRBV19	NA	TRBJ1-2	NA	TGTGCCAGTACCAGGACGGACAATCGAGGCTACACCTTC	CASTRTDNRGYTF
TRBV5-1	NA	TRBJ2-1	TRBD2	TGCGCCAGCAGCATGTTCTCCGGGACTACAGTTGCCAATGAGCAGTTCTTC	CASSMFSGTTVANEQFF
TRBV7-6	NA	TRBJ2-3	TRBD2	TGTGCCAGCAGCCCCCGGACTAGCGGTAAAACAGATACGCAGTATTTT	CASSPRTSGKTDTQYF
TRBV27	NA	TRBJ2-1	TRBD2	TGTGCCAGCAGTATAACCGGGACTAGCGGGAGGGAGCAGTTCTTC	CASSITGTSGREQFF
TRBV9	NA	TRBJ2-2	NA	TGTGCCAGCAGCGTAGGACTAGACACCGGGGAGCTGTTTTTT	CASSVGLDTGELFF
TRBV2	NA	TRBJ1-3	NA	TGTGCCAGCAGTGACAGGGATGGGGCTGGAAACACCATATATTTT	CASSDRDGAGNTIYF
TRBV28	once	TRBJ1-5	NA	TGTGCCAGCAACAAAAGGGAGGATAGCAATCAGCCCCAGCATTTT	CASNKREDSNQPQHF
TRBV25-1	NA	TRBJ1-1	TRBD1	TGTGCCAGCAGTGAATTAACAGGGGGCAAAGCTTTCTTT	CASSELTGGKAFF
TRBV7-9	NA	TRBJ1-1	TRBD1	TGTGCCAGCAGCTTAGACCTCTTGGCAGGGGGAGCTTTCTTT	CASSLDLLAGGAFF
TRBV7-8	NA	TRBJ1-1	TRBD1	TGTGCCAGCAGCCCAGGGGGCTTGGGCACTGAAGCTTTCTTT	CASSPGGLGTEAFF
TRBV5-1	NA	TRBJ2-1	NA	TGCGCCAGCAGCTTGGCCGGGGTGGACGAGCAGTTCTTC	CASSLAGVDEQFF
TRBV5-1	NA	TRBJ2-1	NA	TGCGCCAGCTCTGAGGGATTCGCCCACAATGAGCAGTTCTTC	CASSEGFAHNEQFF
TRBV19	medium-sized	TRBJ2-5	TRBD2	TGTGCCAGTAGTATGGGGGGACTAGCGGGCCAAGAGACCCAGTACTTC	CASSMGGLAGQETQYF
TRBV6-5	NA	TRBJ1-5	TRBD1	TGTGCCAGCAGTTGGGGGACAGGGGATCAGCCCCAGCATTTT	CASSWGTGDQPQHF
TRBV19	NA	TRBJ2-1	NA	TGTGCCAGTAGTGAGTTGCAGGACAATGAGCAGTTCTTC	CASSELQDNEQFF
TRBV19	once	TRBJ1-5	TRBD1	TGTGCCAGTAGTAGCAGGGGGCCAAATCAGCCCCAGCATTTT	CASSSRGPNQPQHF
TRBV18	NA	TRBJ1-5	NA	TGTGCCAGCTCACCACGTCAGGGGAACCAGCCCCAGCATTTT	CASSPRQGNQPQHF
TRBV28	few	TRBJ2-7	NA	TGTGCCAGCAGTTTATCTTCCGCGGGCGAGCAGTACTTC	CASSLSSAGEQYF
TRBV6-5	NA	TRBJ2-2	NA	TGTGCCAGCAGTTACTCCCGGGGCGGGGAGCTGTTTTTT	CASSYSRGGELFF
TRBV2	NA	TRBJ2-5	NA	TGTGCCACCGGGTTGTCAGCAGAGACCCAGTACTTC	CATGLSAETQYF